The source of this TCR beta chain is a study of T cells in Graves' hyperthyroidism and ophthalmopathy (dated by TCRdb to between 2017 and 2020). At the level of the whole study: Peripheral blood samples were taken at the time of initial diagnosis, prior to any treatment. A discovery cohort of around 100 patients, roughly 40 with Graves' ophthalmopathy and 55 to 60 with stable Graves' hyperthyroidism, was used to find distinguishing TCR V-J signatures. In several Graves' hyperthyroidism patients, the study also compared T-cell repertoires from thyroid tissue with T-cell repertoires from blood. Whether ophthalmopathy could be predicted prospectively was tested in an independent validation cohort made up of under 20 hyperthyroidism patients plus 17 patients who later progressed to ophthalmopathy. Following sampling, methimazole starting at 30 mg daily was given to hyperthyroidism patients, and high-dose intravenous methylprednisolone was given to ophthalmopathy patients. For training and testing, the roughly 100 patients in the discovery cohort were randomly divided in a 7:3 ratio. The paper reports TCR Vbeta CDR3 sequencing of some 140 peripheral blood samples: approximately 41 ophthalmopathy, under 80 hyperthyroidism and around 17 progressor patients. What the study reported, not specific to this receptor: Sample size was not statistically predetermined, and investigators were not blinded to group allocation. Ophthalmopathy was separated from stable hyperthyroidism by a 13 V-J signature model, with approximately 85% sensitivity and roughly 81% specificity obtained in cross-validation and 80%/75% obtained in testing. In validation, the model predicted progression to ophthalmopathy with roughly 66% sensitivity and approximately 78% specificity, a median of roughly seven months before onset. Most expanded thyroid clonotypes (frequency above 0.001) were also detected in blood, a finding suggesting that blood repertoires may reflect thyroid immune responses.

Graves' hyperthyroidism was defined as stable when no progression to ophthalmopathy occurred over 18 months of follow-up. Hyperthyroidism patients were newly diagnosed, with disease duration under 2 months, and aged 18 to 65 years. Exclusion was applied to patients with uncontrolled infections, other autoimmune diseases, pregnancy or lactation. Diagnoses were based on clinical symptoms, serum thyroxine and TRAb, thyroid ultrasound and orbital computed tomography. PBMCs were isolated from more than 9 ml of fresh peripheral blood by Ficoll-Paque density gradient centrifugation. Trizol reagent was used to extract total RNA, and RNA quality was then checked on an Agilent 2100 Bioanalyzer. Including cysteine and phenylalanine, the CDR3 has 14 amino acids. The entry retains the CDR3 DNA only, 42 bases that are in frame from base 1. The junction shows trimming of 5 bases on V and 1 base on J, plus 14 bases between the germline ends. Taken from the germline V gene (reference sequence), the CDR1 and CDR2 loops are GTSNPN and SVGIG.

Amplification of TCR beta CDR3 regions was carried out from RNA transcripts. A first-round RT-PCR of the TCR CDR3 used the HTBI primer set with the Qiagen OneStep RT-PCR kit. The libraries were constructed in a second round of multiplex PCR and then size-selected and purified. Sequencing of the libraries was done on an Illumina HiSeq2000 using paired-end 100 bp reads. Processing in the source paper ran as follows. Raw data were processed with SOAPnuke, discarding reads with adapters, uncalled bases, mean Phred below 15, or no exact constant-primer or identifier match. COPE v1.2.5 was used to merge the high-quality paired reads, and each unique nucleotide sequence was defined as a clonotype. MiTCR v1.1 was used to align the clonotypes against IMGT TRBV, TRBD and TRBJ reference segments. Only V-J combinations with frequency above 0.0001, covering 99.2% of repertoires, were analysed. A TCS score was defined as the ratio between F50 (clonal expansion) and ExV (chaos), using BLOSUM62-based TCRdist between CDR3 peptides within each V-J. Welch's t-statistics and random forest reduced fewer than 550 V-J features to roughly 13, which were used in a naive Bayes classifier (R e1071). TCRdb trimmed public reads at Q25 via fastp, called clones via MiXCR and kept in-frame beta chains. Records with the same CDR3 protein are collapsed into one entry carrying the most frequent genes and DNA. TCRdb assigned the V and J calls; the authors' analysis was not used. The sample includes roughly 300,000 distinct CDR3 sequences, with approximately 18% observed a single time. The biggest ten clones account for about half of the sample.

On this clonotype itself: It lacks a known antigen. This could be a read error, since a much larger clone is one nucleotide away.

The clonotype originates from a woman between 50 and 59 years old with Graves' hyperthyroidism. The sequenced sample was blood. The V and J genes are TRBV30 and TRBJ1-1; the D segment cannot be called with confidence. The sequenced DNA is TGTGCCTGGGTTGGAGGCAGGAAGAACACTGAAGCTTTCTTT. Its translation reads: CAWVGGRKNTEAFF.